These 16 T cell receptor beta chains share one sample of origin, sequenced in a study of blood T cell repertoires in COVID-19. This table comes from immunoSEQ multiplex PCR, and its TCRdb copy is limited to in-frame clones, with some not included. The data contain hundreds of thousands of clones, 80% to 90% of them singletons. Sequenced material: PBMCs or T cells enriched from blood (not recorded which). These receptors were obtained from a man aged 25-45 years who had recovered from COVID-19.

The CDR3 is CASGSEETYEQYF. In DNA, the CDR3 is TGTGCCAGCGGTTCGGAGGAAACCTACGAGCAGTACTTC. This chain uses TRBV12-3 or TRBV12-4 with TRBJ2-7; D possibly corresponds to TRBD2 (5 bases). CDR3 length equals 13 residues. The V end was cut by 8 bases, the J end by 2 bases, with 13 bases between.

J is TRBJ1-1 and V is TRBV4-1; TRBD1 might be the D (5 bases). The germline V gene encodes CDR1 MGHRA and CDR2 YSYEKL. This CDR3 has 15 residues. Trimming shortened V by 0 bases and J by 2 bases, and 10 bases separated the two germline ends. The CDR3 spells CASSQERGLNTEAFF. CDR3 coding DNA: TGCGCCAGCAGCCAAGAACGGGGACTCAACACTGAAGCTTTCTTT.

This chain connects TRBV29-1 to TRBJ1-1, with 11 bases that match TRBD1. The ends lost 6 bases at V and 5 bases at J; junction bases unmatched: 5. Per the germline V gene, CDR1 is SQVTM and CDR2 is ANQGSEA. The CDR3 sequence is 13 residues long. For the CDR3, the DNA is TGCAGCGTGGGGACAGGGGGGAGTACTGAAGCTTTCTTT. Its translation is CSVGTGGSTEAFF.

The CDR3 DNA is TGCGCCAGCAGCTTGGTCCCGGGAGGGCAAGAGACCCAGTACTTC. Its protein product is CASSLVPGGQETQYF. The V and J genes are TRBV5-1 and TRBJ2-5; 8 bases are shared with TRBD2. The J segment lost 2 bases and the V segment lost 0 bases, leaving 3 bases of the junction unmatched. This CDR3 has 15 residues. The germline V gene has CDR1 SGHRS and CDR2 YFSETQ.

The chain recombines TRBV18 with TRBJ1-1, with D possibly TRBD1 on 6 matching bases. There are 14 residues in the CDR3. Trimming took 6 bases from V and 0 from J, leaving 11 bases between them. Germline CDR1 and CDR2: KGHSH and LQKENI. As DNA, the CDR3 is TGTGCCAGCTCCCCGGGGGGCGTGAACACTGAAGCTTTCTTT. This encodes CASSPGGVNTEAFF.

This rearrangement joins TRBV28 to TRBJ1-5, with D hard to call. This CDR3 region has 16 residues. CDR1 and CDR2 from the germline V gene are MDHEN and SYDVKM. V gave up 1 base and J gave up 0 bases, with 10 bases separating them. The DNA for the CDR3 is TGTGCCAGCAGTTTATTGTCCAGAATTAGCAATCAGCCCCAGCATTTT. Protein: CASSLLSRISNQPQHF.

A few counts support this clone. The chain has TRBV3-1 (or the pseudogene TRBV3-2) and TRBJ1-2; 8 bases agree with TRBD1. There are 14 residues in the CDR3. Germline V gene sequence: CDR1 LGHDT, CDR2 YNNKEL (reference sequence). Trimming took 1 base from V and 2 from J; bases not matched to a gene: 0. This CDR3 is CASSQGTGNYGYTF. The CDR3 nucleotides are TGTGCCAGCAGCCAAGGGACAGGGAACTATGGCTACACCTTC.

The sample holds one count of this clone. The rearrangement joins TRBV5-5 to TRBJ2-5, with D possibly TRBD1 on 5 matching bases. V lost 3 bases and J lost 2, with 8 bases in between. Germline-derived CDR1 and CDR2 are SGHKS and YYEKEE (reference sequence). This CDR3 has 13 residues. The CDR3 sequence: CASSSWTQETQYF. CDR3 sequence (DNA): TGTGCCAGCAGCTCCTGGACACAAGAGACCCAGTACTTC.

The V and J genes are TRBV6-5 and TRBJ2-5, with TRBD2 matching over 8 bases. The V and J ends lost 7 bases and 5 bases, in that order; junction bases with no gene match: 12. The V gene's germline CDR1 is MNHEY and CDR2 SVGAGI. The CDR3 is 15 residues long. CDR3 in amino acids: CASTLQPTGGETQYF. The DNA for the CDR3 is TGTGCCAGCACCCTCCAACCCACGGGGGGGGAGACCCAGTACTTC.

The V gene is TRBV30, the J gene TRBJ1-1, with no clear D. Germline values: CDR1 GTSNPN, CDR2 SVGIG (reference sequence). Trimming removed 0 bases at V and 1 base at J, with 6 bases between. The CDR3 covers 13 residues. CDR3 loop: CAWSVAGNTEAFF. The CDR3 DNA is TGTGCCTGGAGTGTAGCGGGGAACACTGAAGCTTTCTTT.

J is TRBJ2-5 and V is TRBV4-1, with TRBD1 as a possible D gene (5 bases). V shed 3 bases and J shed 0 bases, with 17 bases lying between them. CDR1 is MGHRA, CDR2 YSYEKL, per germline. There are 17 residues in the CDR3. DNA for the CDR3: TGCGCCAGCAGCCACCAGGGCGGACAAATCAACCAAGAGACCCAGTACTTC. Encoded protein: CASSHQGGQINQETQYF.

The V gene is TRBV18, the J gene TRBJ2-7, with D unclear. V was shortened by 2 bases and J by 2 bases, with 13 bases between the two germline ends. CDR3 length: 15 residues. Germline loops: CDR1 KGHSH, CDR2 LQKENI. The CDR3, as DNA: TGTGCCAGCTCACCATCTTTGTACAGTACCTACGAGCAGTACTTC. It is translated as CASSPSLYSTYEQYF.

The chain recombines TRBV29-1 with TRBJ1-2, with D uncertain. The V and J ends lost 1 base and 1 base respectively, with 4 bases between them. Germline lookup yields CDR1 SQVTM and CDR2 ANQGSEA. The CDR3 totals 12 residues. This chain's CDR3 is CSVEAVNYGYTF. In nucleotides, the CDR3 is TGCAGCGTTGAAGCCGTTAACTATGGCTACACCTTC.

This clone was seen more than once but under ten times. J is TRBJ2-1 and V is TRBV6-6; a weak D match, TRBD2 (6 bases). V lost 5 bases to trimming and J lost 5 bases, with 25 bases between them. This CDR3 contains 18 residues. The germline V gene encodes CDR1 MNHNY and CDR2 SVGAGI (reference sequence). CDR3 in DNA: TGTGCCAGCAGTCCTTCTTCCCGACTAGAGGGAAGCGACAATGAGCAGTTCTTC. This translates into CASSPSSRLEGSDNEQFF.

The chain joins TRBV2 to TRBJ1-6; perhaps TRBD1 as D (5 bases). V lost 7 bases, J lost 6 bases, and 13 bases lay in between. Germline V gene data show CDR1 as SNHLY and CDR2 as FYNNEI. CDR3 length equals 14 residues. Written as DNA, the CDR3 is TGTGCCAGCATGGTCACAGGAGTTAATTCACCCCTCCACTTT. Translation: CASMVTGVNSPLHF.

The chain uses TRBV7-9 and TRBJ1-4; TRBD1 might be the D (5 bases). Germline loops: CDR1 SEHNR, CDR2 FQNEAQ (reference sequence). V lost 1 base, J lost 8 bases, and 20 bases lay in between. CDR3 size: 17 residues. CDR3 region: CASSLDLIAPEGEKLFF. In nucleotides, the CDR3 is TGTGCCAGCAGCTTAGATCTGATCGCGCCGGAGGGGGAAAAACTGTTTTTT.